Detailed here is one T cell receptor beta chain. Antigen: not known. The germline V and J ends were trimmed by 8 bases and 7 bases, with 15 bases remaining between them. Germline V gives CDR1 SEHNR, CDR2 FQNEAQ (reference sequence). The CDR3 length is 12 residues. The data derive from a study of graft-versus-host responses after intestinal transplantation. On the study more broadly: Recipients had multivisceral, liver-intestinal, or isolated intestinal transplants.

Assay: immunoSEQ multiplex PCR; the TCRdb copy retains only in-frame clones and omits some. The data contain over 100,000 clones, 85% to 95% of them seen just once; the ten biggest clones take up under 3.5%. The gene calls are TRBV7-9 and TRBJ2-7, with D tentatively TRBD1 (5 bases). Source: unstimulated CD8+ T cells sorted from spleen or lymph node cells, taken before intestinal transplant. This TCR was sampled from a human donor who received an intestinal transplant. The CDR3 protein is CASGQRQSEQYF. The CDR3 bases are TGTGCCAGCGGTCAGAGACAGTCAGAGCAGTACTTC.